What follows is one T cell receptor beta chain and its context. This sample was included in a study of cytomegalovirus exposure and HLA in healthy donors. The V segment lost 5 bases and the J segment 5 bases; nucleotides outside the gene matches: 11. This CDR3 spans 18 amino acids. The germline V gene has CDR1 SGHDT and CDR2 YYEEEE. PCR amplification relied on 60 Vbeta primers (plus 13 Jbeta primers). Clones were sequenced by immunoSEQ multiplex PCR, and TCRdb holds only the in-frame ones, with some missing. The sample has more than 200,000 clones; under 80% are singletons. Source material: PBMCs. The sequence came from a girl aged 2-10 years in good health and CMV-seronegative. The chain has TRBV5-6 and TRBJ2-3; the match to TRBD2 covers 16 bases. The CDR3 here is CASRHGTSGGAPVDTQYF. CDR3 in DNA: TGTGCCAGCAGGCACGGGACTAGCGGGGGGGCCCCGGTAGATACGCAGTATTTT.